This T cell receptor (beta chain) was sequenced in a study of blood T cell repertoires in COVID-19. Germline V gene lookup returns CDR1 SGHAT and CDR2 FQNNGV. Trimming pared 5 bases from V and 2 bases from J, leaving 13 bases between. The length of the CDR3 is 14 residues. The protocol was immunoSEQ multiplex PCR, while the TCRdb copy is restricted to in-frame clones and leaves out a portion. This sample has around 240,000 clones, with approximately 81% found just once. The chain has TRBV11-2 and TRBJ2-7; D is possibly TRBD1 (5 bases). The receptor comes from a man aged 35 to 55 with acute or convalescent COVID-19. Source material: peripheral blood. CDR3 protein: CASSPGIGPYEQYF. In DNA, the CDR3 is TGTGCCAGCAGCCCAGGGATTGGGCCCTACGAGCAGTACTTC.